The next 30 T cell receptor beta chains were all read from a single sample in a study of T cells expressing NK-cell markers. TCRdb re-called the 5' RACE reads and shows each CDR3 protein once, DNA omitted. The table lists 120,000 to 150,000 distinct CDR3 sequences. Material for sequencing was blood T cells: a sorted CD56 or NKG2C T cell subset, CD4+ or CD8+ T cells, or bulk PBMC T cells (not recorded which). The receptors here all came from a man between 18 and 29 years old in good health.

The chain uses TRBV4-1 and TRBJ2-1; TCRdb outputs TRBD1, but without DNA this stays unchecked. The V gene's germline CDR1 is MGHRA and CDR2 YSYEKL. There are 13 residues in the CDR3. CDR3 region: CASSPGDNNEQFF.

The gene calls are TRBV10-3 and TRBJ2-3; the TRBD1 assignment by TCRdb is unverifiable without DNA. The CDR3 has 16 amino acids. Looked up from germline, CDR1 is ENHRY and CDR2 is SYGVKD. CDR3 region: CATVSASQGWGDTQYF.

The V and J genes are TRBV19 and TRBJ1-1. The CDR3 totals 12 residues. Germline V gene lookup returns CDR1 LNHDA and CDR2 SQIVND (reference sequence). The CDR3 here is CAISGGDTEAFF.

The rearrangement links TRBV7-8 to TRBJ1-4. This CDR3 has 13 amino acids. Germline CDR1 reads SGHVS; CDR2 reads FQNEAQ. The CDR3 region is CASSLARNEKLFF.

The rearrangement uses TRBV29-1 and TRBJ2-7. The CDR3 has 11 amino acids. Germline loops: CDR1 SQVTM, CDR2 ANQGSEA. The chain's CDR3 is CSVEDTYEQYF.

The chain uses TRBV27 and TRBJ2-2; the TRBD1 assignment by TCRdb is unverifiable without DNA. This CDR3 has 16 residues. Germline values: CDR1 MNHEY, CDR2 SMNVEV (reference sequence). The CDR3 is CASSLSWGAGTGELFF.

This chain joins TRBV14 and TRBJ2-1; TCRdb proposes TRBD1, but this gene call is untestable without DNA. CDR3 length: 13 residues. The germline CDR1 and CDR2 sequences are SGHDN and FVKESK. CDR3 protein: CASSQGQGNEQFF.

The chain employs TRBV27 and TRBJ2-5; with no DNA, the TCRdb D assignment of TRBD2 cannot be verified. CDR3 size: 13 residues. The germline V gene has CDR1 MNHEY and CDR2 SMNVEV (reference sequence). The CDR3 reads CASSLGLGETQYF.

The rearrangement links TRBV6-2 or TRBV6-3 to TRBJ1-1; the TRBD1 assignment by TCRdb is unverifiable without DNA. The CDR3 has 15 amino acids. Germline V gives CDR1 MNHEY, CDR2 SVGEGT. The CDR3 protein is CASSPGEGPNTEAFF.

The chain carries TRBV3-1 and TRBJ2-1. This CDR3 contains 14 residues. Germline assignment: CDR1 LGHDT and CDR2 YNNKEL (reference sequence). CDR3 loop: CASSQIPDHNEQFF.

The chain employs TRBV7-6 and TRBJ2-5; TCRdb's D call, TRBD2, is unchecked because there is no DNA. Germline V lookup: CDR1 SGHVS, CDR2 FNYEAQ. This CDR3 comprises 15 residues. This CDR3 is CASSPTSGKSTTQYF.

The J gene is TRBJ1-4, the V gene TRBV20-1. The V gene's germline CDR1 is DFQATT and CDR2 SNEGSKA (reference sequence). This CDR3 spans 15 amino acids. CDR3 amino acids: CSARDPVSTNEKLFF.

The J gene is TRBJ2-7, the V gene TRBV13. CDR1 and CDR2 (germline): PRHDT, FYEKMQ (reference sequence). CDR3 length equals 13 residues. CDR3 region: CASSLGGLNEQYF.

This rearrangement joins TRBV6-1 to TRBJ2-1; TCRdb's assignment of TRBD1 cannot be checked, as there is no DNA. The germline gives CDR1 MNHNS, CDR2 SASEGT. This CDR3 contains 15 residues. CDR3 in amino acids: CASSPAGGPYNEQFF.

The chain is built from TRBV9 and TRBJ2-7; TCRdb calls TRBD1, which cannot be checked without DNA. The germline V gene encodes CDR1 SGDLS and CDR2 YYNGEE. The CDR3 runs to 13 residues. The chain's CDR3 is CASSVAGEYEQYF.

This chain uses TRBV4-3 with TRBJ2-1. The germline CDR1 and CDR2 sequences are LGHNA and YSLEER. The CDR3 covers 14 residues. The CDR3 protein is CASSQDGRGNEQFF.

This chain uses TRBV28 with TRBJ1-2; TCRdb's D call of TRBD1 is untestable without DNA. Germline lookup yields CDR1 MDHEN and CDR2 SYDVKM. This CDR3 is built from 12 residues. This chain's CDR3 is CASYEAGSGYTF.

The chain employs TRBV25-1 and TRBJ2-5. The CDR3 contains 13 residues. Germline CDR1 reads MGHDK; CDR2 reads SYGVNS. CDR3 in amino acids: CASTDSNQETQYF. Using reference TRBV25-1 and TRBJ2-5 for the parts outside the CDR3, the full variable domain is EADIYQTPRYLVIGTGKKITLECSQTMGHDKMYWYQQDPGMELHLIHYSYGVNSTEKGDLSSESTVSRIRTEHFPLTLESARPSHTSQYLCASTDSNQETQYFGPGTRLLVL.

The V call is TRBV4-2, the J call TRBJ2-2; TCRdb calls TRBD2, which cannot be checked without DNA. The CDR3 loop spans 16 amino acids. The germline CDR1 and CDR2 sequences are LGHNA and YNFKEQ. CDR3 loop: CASSQVRERYTGELFF.

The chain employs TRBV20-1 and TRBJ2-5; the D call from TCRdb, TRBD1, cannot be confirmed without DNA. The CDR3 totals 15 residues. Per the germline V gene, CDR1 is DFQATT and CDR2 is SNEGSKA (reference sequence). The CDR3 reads CSATKDNRGPETQYF.

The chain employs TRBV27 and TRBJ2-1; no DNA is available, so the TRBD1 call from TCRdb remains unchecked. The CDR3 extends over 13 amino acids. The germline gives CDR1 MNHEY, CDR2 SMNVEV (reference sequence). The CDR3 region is CASSLSGRNEQFF.

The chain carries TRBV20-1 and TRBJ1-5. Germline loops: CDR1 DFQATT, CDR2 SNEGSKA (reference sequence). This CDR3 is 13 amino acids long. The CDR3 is CSARGSSNQPQHF.

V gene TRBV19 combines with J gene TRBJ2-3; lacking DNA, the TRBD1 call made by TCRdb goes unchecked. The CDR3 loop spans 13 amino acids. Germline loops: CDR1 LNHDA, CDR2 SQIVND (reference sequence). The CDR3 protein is CASSRTETDTQYF.

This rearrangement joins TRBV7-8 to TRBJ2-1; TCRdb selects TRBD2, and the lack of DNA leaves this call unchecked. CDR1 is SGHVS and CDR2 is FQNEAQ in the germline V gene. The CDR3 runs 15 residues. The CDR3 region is CASSPFLEFSDEQFF.

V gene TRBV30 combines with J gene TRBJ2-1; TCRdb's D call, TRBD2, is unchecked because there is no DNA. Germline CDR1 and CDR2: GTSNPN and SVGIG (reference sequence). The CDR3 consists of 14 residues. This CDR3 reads CAWSAGVGHNEQFF.

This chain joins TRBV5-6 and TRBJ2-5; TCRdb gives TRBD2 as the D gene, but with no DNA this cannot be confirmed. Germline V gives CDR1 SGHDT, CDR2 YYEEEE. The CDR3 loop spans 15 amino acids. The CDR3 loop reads CASSLRTSGSGTQYF.

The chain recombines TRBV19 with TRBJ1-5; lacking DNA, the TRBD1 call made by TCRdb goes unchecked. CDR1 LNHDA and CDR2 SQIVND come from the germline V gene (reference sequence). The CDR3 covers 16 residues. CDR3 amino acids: CASSMTISGLGQPQHF.

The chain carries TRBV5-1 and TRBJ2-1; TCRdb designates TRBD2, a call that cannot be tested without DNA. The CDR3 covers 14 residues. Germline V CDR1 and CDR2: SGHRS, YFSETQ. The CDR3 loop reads CATGLAGGSNEQFF. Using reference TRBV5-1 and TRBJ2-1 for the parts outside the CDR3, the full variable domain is KAGVTQTPRYLIKTRGQQVTLSCSPISGHRSVSWYQQTPGQGLQFLFEYFSETQRNKGNFPGRFSGRQFSNSRSEMNVSTLELGDSALYLCATGLAGGSNEQFFGPGTRLTVL.

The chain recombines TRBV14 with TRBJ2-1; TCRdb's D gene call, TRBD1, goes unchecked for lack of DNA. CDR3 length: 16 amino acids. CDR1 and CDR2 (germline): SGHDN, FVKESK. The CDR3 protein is CASSQFTGQILNEQFF.

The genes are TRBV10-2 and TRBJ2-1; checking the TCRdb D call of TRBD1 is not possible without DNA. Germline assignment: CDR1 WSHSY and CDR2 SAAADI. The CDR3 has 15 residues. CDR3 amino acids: CASSDWLTLGGEQFF.